Below, 27 T cell receptor beta chains from the same sample are listed, as sequenced in a study of tumor-infiltrating lymphocytes in primary liver carcinoma. The template, approximately 500 ng total RNA, yielded TCR beta cDNA made with a constant-region primer. Generation of the TCR beta libraries relied on three nested multiplex PCR rounds using slightly modified ARM-PCR. Investigators reported that the first two PCR rounds, at 10 cycles each, used TRBV1-TRBV30 forward primers with a C-beta reverse primer. One entry per CDR3 protein results from TCRdb running MiXCR on the multiplex PCR reads. The table shows around 47,000 distinct CDR3 sequences, with over 70% occurring only once. Scientists recovered RNA and DNA together from around 20-30 mg of unsorted bulk tissue. Input material: liver tumor tissue from sampling region 2. Indicated subset: tumor region T2, inferior pole. These receptors originate from a man aged 40-50 years with primary liver carcinoma and hepatitis B virus infection.

The V gene is TRBV19, the J gene TRBJ2-1; D gene uncertain. Trimming cost V 3 bases and J 7 bases, with 4 bases left between them. This CDR3 has 11 residues. Germline V gene data show CDR1 as LNHDA and CDR2 as SQIVND (reference sequence). In DNA form, the CDR3 reads TGTGCCAGTAGTATTATGAATGAGCAGTTCTTC. It is translated as CASSIMNEQFF.

V gene TRBV5-1 combines with J gene TRBJ2-1; D may be TRBD1 (6 bases). Trimming pared 3 bases from V and 12 bases from J, leaving 13 bases between. Per germline, CDR1 SGHRS and CDR2 YFSETQ. The length of the CDR3 is 12 residues. CDR3 sequence reads: CASSSFRGAQFF. CDR3 coding DNA: TGCGCCAGCAGCTCCTTCAGGGGCGCGCAGTTCTTC.

Remarks on this clonotype: An end of the junction does not agree with germline; a read error may underlie this. The chain carries TRBV24-1 and TRBJ2-1; unclear D gene. This CDR3 has 11 residues. Germline V CDR1 and CDR2: KGHDR, SFDVKD. The DNA of the CDR3 is TGTGCCACCGGTGATGGTATTAAGCAGTTCTTC. Its translation is CATGDGIKQFF.

In regard to this clonotype: A read error may account for a junction end that differs from germline. The chain carries TRBV28 and TRBJ2-7; 10 bases fit TRBD1. Per germline, CDR1 MDHEN and CDR2 SYDVKM. This CDR3 region has 15 residues. CDR3 residues: CTSSLDRGRFHAQYF. The CDR3 nucleotides are TGTACCAGCAGTTTAGACAGGGGGCGCTTTCACGCGCAGTACTTC.

To note about this clonotype: Its ends do not fully match the called genes, so a read error is possible. The chain uses TRBV11-2 and TRBJ1-5; D not certain. The CDR3 totals 13 residues. Germline V gene sequence: CDR1 SGHAT, CDR2 FQNNGV. CDR3 nucleotide sequence: TGTGCCAGCAGCTTAGAGAGCAATCAGCCCCAACATTTT. Translating it yields CASSLESNQPQHF.

This clonotype was counted ten times or more. This chain connects TRBV7-9 to TRBJ2-7; D possibly corresponds to TRBD1 (6 bases). This CDR3 is built from 15 residues. Trimming pared 1 base from V and 2 bases from J, leaving 12 bases between. The germline V gene has CDR1 SEHNR and CDR2 FQNEAQ (reference sequence). This chain's CDR3 is CASSLVTGGTYEQYF. CDR3 coding DNA: TGTGCCAGCAGCTTAGTGACAGGCGGTACCTACGAGCAGTACTTC.

Concerning this clonotype itself: Its ends do not fully match the called genes, so a read error is possible. The gene calls are TRBV4-2 and TRBJ2-6, with 11 positions matching TRBD2. Germline CDR1 reads LGHNA; CDR2 reads YNFKEQ. The CDR3 has 18 amino acids. The CDR3 DNA follows: TGTGTCAGCAGCCAAGCTGGGACTAGCGGTTCTGGGGCCAACGTCCTGACCTTC. It specifies CVSSQAGTSGSGANVLTF.

By its share, this clonotype is medium-sized (0.01 to 0.1%). The V call is TRBV6-5, the J call TRBJ2-5, with D uncertain. V lost 7 bases to trimming and J lost 2 bases, with 14 bases between them. The CDR3 runs 14 residues. The germline V gene encodes CDR1 MNHEY and CDR2 SVGAGI. CDR3 nucleotide sequence: TGTGCCAGCAAACGTGGTCCGTCGCAAGAGACCCAGTACTTC. Its translation is CASKRGPSQETQYF.

The chain recombines TRBV5-4 with TRBJ2-5; a weak D match, TRBD2 (5 bases). Germline V CDR1 and CDR2: SGHNT, YYREEE (reference sequence). The CDR3 runs 15 residues. V was clipped by 8 bases and J by 1 base, with 18 bases between them. The CDR3, as DNA: TGTGCCAGTAGTTTGAACGGGGTCGGCCAAGAGACCCAGTACTTC. Protein sequence: CASSLNGVGQETQYF.

A word on this clonotype: The junction does not match germline at one end; this may be a read error. The V and J genes are TRBV12-3 or TRBV12-4 and TRBJ1-1; possibly TRBD1 for D (6 bases). There are 14 residues in the CDR3. The CDR3 loop is CAISFKGGNTEVFF. The CDR3 nucleotides read TGTGCCATCAGTTTTAAAGGGGGGAACACTGAAGTTTTCTTT.

Here the CDR3 DNA reads TGTGCCAGAAGTCCGGACCCCGTTCTGCAGTATTTT. Translation gives CARSPDPVLQYF. The V gene is TRBV6-6, the J gene TRBJ2-3, with unresolved D. Trimming removed 9 bases at V and 11 bases at J, with 18 bases between. CDR3 length equals 12 residues. The germline gives CDR1 MNHNY, CDR2 SVGAGI (reference sequence).

This clonotype was seen a few times. A junction boundary mismatches the germline segment, possibly from a read error. This chain uses TRBV29-1 with TRBJ1-2; the D is unclear. The germline V gene encodes CDR1 SQVTM and CDR2 ANQGSEA. This CDR3 has 10 amino acids. CDR3 nucleotides: TGCAGCGTTGAATCCGATGGCTACATCTTC. It translates to CSVESDGYIF. Full variable domain (rest looked up from reference TRBV29-1 and TRBJ1-2): SAVISQKPSRDICQRGTSLTIQCQVDSQVTMMFWYRQQPGQSLTLIATANQGSEATYESGFVIDKFPISRPNLTFSTLTVSNMSPEDSSIYLCSVESDGYIFGSGTRLTVV.

In regard to this clonotype: At one boundary the junction diverges from the germline segment, which might be a read error. The V gene is TRBV5-1, the J gene TRBJ2-2, with D tentatively TRBD1 (6 bases). The germline V gene has CDR1 SGHRS and CDR2 YFSETQ. CDR3 length equals 15 residues. The CDR3 loop is CASSFSPGDTRELFF. CDR3 coding DNA: TGCGCTAGCAGCTTCTCTCCAGGGGACACCCGGGAGCTGTTTTTT.

This clonotype was counted between two and nine times. A single base separates this from a much larger clone, so it may be a read error. In DNA, the CDR3 is TGCAGTGCTAGCCGGGACAGGGCTAGCCTCCAAGAGACCCAGTACTTC. Protein: CSASRDRASLQETQYF. The chain links TRBV20-1 to TRBJ2-5, with 9 bases fitting TRBD1. Germline V gene lookup returns CDR1 DFQATT and CDR2 SNEGSKA (reference sequence). V lost 3 bases, J lost 1 base, and 9 bases stayed unmatched. The CDR3 spans 16 residues.

As concerns this clonotype: Because the CDR3 is missing its conserved closing phenylalanine or tryptophan, this is likely a read error. The chain employs TRBV2 and TRBJ2-7, with D unresolved. V lost 4 bases, J lost 10 bases, and 11 bases lay in between. Germline loops: CDR1 SNHLY, CDR2 FYNNEI. This CDR3 is built from 11 residues. The CDR3 protein is CASSAMDDQYL. The CDR3 DNA reads as TGTGCCAGCAGTGCCATGGATGACCAGTACCTC.

Concerning this clonotype itself: One junction end does not reproduce the germline sequence, and a read error may be involved. The V and J genes are TRBV5-1 and TRBJ1-1; TRBD1 matches 9 bases. In germline, CDR1 is SGHRS, CDR2 YFSETQ. The CDR3 covers 15 residues. Here the CDR3 DNA reads TGCACCAGCAGCTTTGGGGGGACAGGGATAACTGAAGCTTTCTTT. Protein product: CTSSFGGTGITEAFF.

Regarding this clonotype: Relative to the germline gene, one junction end is altered; a read error may explain this. V and J are TRBV5-1 and TRBJ1-2, with D unresolved. The germline gives CDR1 SGHRS, CDR2 YFSETQ. The CDR3 contains 13 residues. CDR3 sequence: CDSSLLSDYGYIF. The DNA of the CDR3 is TGCGACAGCAGCTTGCTGTCGGACTATGGCTACATCTTC.

CDR3 region: CSVPTRGGWAETQYF. CDR3 nucleotide sequence: TGCAGCGTTCCGACTAGAGGGGGTTGGGCAGAGACCCAGTACTTC. The V call is TRBV29-1, the J call TRBJ2-5; D is tentatively TRBD1 or TRBD2 (6 bases each). The CDR3 runs to 15 residues. Germline loops: CDR1 SQVTM, CDR2 ANQGSEA. Trimming cost V 5 bases and J 4 bases, with 20 bases left between them.

Regarding this clonotype: One end of the junction varies from germline; a read error may be responsible. The chain recombines TRBV12-3 or TRBV12-4 with TRBJ1-5; tentatively, D is TRBD1 (5 bases). This CDR3 is 15 amino acids long. The chain's CDR3 is CVSMRGTSINQPQHF. CDR3 nucleotides: TGTGTCAGCATGCGGGGCACCTCAATAAATCAGCCCCAGCATTTT.

This chain links TRBV10-3 with TRBJ1-1; possibly TRBD1 for D (6 bases). Trimming left V 9 bases short and J 9 bases short, with 26 bases between. The germline gives CDR1 ENHRY, CDR2 SYGVKD. The CDR3 length is 15 residues. CDR3 in DNA: TGTGCCATTTCCACCGGGGGACAAGAGAACACCAAAGCTTTCTTT. It specifies CAISTGGQENTKAFF.

A note on this clonotype: The junction does not match germline at one end; this may be a read error. This chain uses TRBV5-1 with TRBJ1-1; D possibly corresponds to TRBD1 (6 bases). The CDR3 totals 15 residues. Germline V gives CDR1 SGHRS, CDR2 YFSETQ. CDR3 DNA sequence: TGCGCCTGCAGCGACAGGCCGAGGTGGAACACTGAAGCTTTCTTT. It translates to CACSDRPRWNTEAFF.

As concerns this clonotype: The conserved phenylalanine or tryptophan is not found at the CDR3 terminus, so this likely reflects a read error. The DNA is left out, because the CDR3 cannot be placed on it with certainty; the CDR3 is given as TCRdb lists it. V usage is TRBV6-6 and J usage is TRBJ1-1; the table's D call, TRBD1, has no DNA check behind it. The CDR3 is 13 amino acids long, termini counted. Germline V CDR1 and CDR2: MNHNY, SVGAGI (reference sequence). CDR3 sequence reads: CASSRGGTTEASS.

With regard to this clonotype: Compared with germline, one end of the junction differs, possibly owing to a read error. The chain recombines TRBV5-1 with TRBJ2-1, with TRBD2 identical over 9 bases. This CDR3 region has 15 residues. The germline V gene has CDR1 SGHRS and CDR2 YFSETQ. The CDR3 DNA reads as TGTGCCAGCAGCAGCTGGACTAGCGACAACAATGGGCAGTTCTTC. This sequence encodes CASSSWTSDNNGQFF.

Concerning this clonotype itself: Without the conserved terminal phenylalanine or tryptophan, this CDR3 likely stems from a read error. The DNA is omitted, as the CDR3 cannot be located on it reliably, and the CDR3 follows TCRdb's listing. The rearrangement joins TRBV12-3 or TRBV12-4 to TRBJ2-2; the table names TRBD1, a call not compared with the DNA. The CDR3 spans 16 amino acids, including both terminal residues. CDR3: CASSLGTGRLFGELFY.

By share, this clonotype counts as large (0.1 to 1%). The chain employs TRBV12-3 or TRBV12-4 and TRBJ2-5, with TRBD2 matching over 7 bases. The CDR3 is 13 amino acids. J gave up 4 bases and V 6 bases, and 5 bases lay outside the gene matches. The CDR3 DNA reads as TGTGCCAGCAGCCGAAGCGGGACAGAGACCCAGTACTTC. This translates into CASSRSGTETQYF.

A note on this clonotype: A junction boundary mismatches the germline segment, possibly from a read error. J is TRBJ2-2 and V is TRBV6-5, with D uncertain. The CDR3 runs 15 residues. Germline V CDR1 and CDR2: MNHEY, SVGAGI. The CDR3 sequence: CASSYSGMNTGELFF. The DNA of the CDR3 is TGTGCCAGCAGTTACTCTGGGATGAACACTGGGGAGCTGTTTTTT.

This clonotype appeared once. At one of its ends the junction is not consistent with the germline gene, which may arise from a read error. This chain joins TRBV11-3 and TRBJ2-1; TRBD2 aligns across 9 bases. This CDR3 region has 16 residues. Germline V gives CDR1 SGHNT, CDR2 YENEEA. Here the CDR3 reads CVSSLDSGSGHNVRFF. Here the CDR3 DNA reads TGTGTCAGCAGCCTCGATAGCGGGAGCGGGCACAATGTGCGGTTCTTC.